The 27 T cell receptor beta chains in this list originate from one sample, sequenced in a study of shared clonotypes between healthy human individuals (dated by TCRdb to about 2020). Libraries were prepared through the immunoSEQ multiplex PCR assay. TCRdb re-hosts the immuneACCESS table, in-frame sequences only. Its copies lack some clones; in the studies checked, an unresolved V gene accounts for under half of them, and the cause for the rest is not known. This sample holds roughly 1,600,000 clones; less than 99% were observed only once. The ten largest account for about 0.4% of the sample. Sequencing was done on a sample of naive CD4+ T cells sorted from blood. The cell subset or site label corresponds to: CD45RA+ positively selected. The receptors here all came from a man younger than 45 in good health.

The chain couples TRBV6-1 to TRBJ2-2, with TRBD2 as a possible D gene (5 bases). This CDR3 spans 16 amino acids. The V end was cut by 2 bases, the J end by 4 bases, with 14 bases between. Germline V CDR1 and CDR2: MNHNS, SASEGT. CDR3 amino acids: CASSEYGAAVTGELFF. In nucleotides, the CDR3 is TGTGCCAGCAGTGAATACGGAGCAGCGGTCACCGGGGAGCTGTTTTTT.

J is TRBJ2-7 and V is TRBV28; perhaps D is TRBD1 or TRBD2 (5 bases each). Trimming pared 5 bases from V and 7 bases from J, leaving 12 bases between. Germline CDR1 and CDR2: MDHEN and SYDVKM. The CDR3 extends over 12 amino acids. The CDR3 region is CASSMRGREQYF. DNA of the CDR3: TGTGCCAGCAGTATGAGGGGAAGGGAGCAGTACTTC.

The chain has TRBV25-1 and TRBJ1-4; the match to TRBD1 covers 7 bases. The CDR3 totals 16 residues. Germline V gene sequence: CDR1 MGHDK, CDR2 SYGVNS. J gave up 3 bases and V 5 bases, and 9 bases lay outside the gene matches. The CDR3 DNA reads TGTGCCAGCAGTCATTTCAGGGGGACAGCTAATGAAAAACTGTTTTTT. This translates into CASSHFRGTANEKLFF.

The chain employs TRBV29-1 and TRBJ2-1; 11 nucleotides match TRBD2. CDR1 and CDR2 from the germline V gene are SQVTM and ANQGSEA. The CDR3 spans 17 residues. The V gene end was trimmed by 6 bases and the J gene end by 4 bases; junction bases not matched to a gene: 14. The CDR3 DNA is TGCAGCGTAACCGGGACTAGCGGCCCGATGGGGTACAATGAGCAGTTCTTC. Its translation: CSVTGTSGPMGYNEQFF.

The V and J genes are TRBV5-1 and TRBJ2-7, with 7 bases aligning to TRBD1. This CDR3 has 13 residues. Germline trimming cut 4 bases from V and 2 bases from J; bases unmatched to any gene: 3. CDR1 is SGHRS, CDR2 YFSETQ, per germline. The CDR3 protein is CASSGQDTYEQYF. CDR3 bases: TGCGCCAGCAGCGGACAGGACACCTACGAGCAGTACTTC.

The chain carries TRBV5-5 and TRBJ2-5; maybe TRBD2 (5 bases). V shed 2 bases and J shed 4 bases, with 18 bases lying between them. CDR1 SGHKS and CDR2 YYEKEE come from the germline V gene (reference sequence). The CDR3 loop spans 16 amino acids. The DNA for the CDR3 is TGTGCCAGCAGCTTCCTAGGAGCCCTTGGGAGAGAGACCCAGTACTTC. Translating it yields CASSFLGALGRETQYF. Full variable domain (rest looked up from reference TRBV5-5 and TRBJ2-5): DAGVTQSPTHLIKTRGQQVTLRCSPISGHKSVSWYQQVLGQGPQFIFQYYEKEERGRGNFPDRFSARQFPNYSSELNVNALLLGDSALYLCASSFLGALGRETQYFGPGTRLLVL.

The rearrangement links TRBV9 to TRBJ2-1; D gene ambiguous. This CDR3 has 14 residues. V lost 0 bases and J lost 6, with 10 bases in between. Looked up from germline, CDR1 is SGDLS and CDR2 is YYNGEE. DNA of the CDR3: TGTGCCAGCAGCGTAGGGGCGGCGTTCAATGAGCAGTTCTTC. Translated: CASSVGAAFNEQFF.

DNA for the CDR3: TGCGCCAGCAGCCAAGATCACAGGGCCTACGAGCAGTACTTC. Protein: CASSQDHRAYEQYF. The V and J genes are TRBV4-3 and TRBJ2-7; possible D gene TRBD1, 6 bases. Germline lookup yields CDR1 LGHNA and CDR2 YSLEER. Trimming stripped 0 bases from V and 2 bases from J, with 8 bases between. This CDR3 is 14 amino acids long.

The CDR3 coding sequence is TGTGCCAGTAAAGCCCGAACAGGGAGGAACTATGGCTACACCTTC. Translating gives CASKARTGRNYGYTF. V is TRBV19 and J is TRBJ1-2; possibly TRBD1 for D (6 bases). The length of the CDR3 is 15 residues. The V gene lost 7 bases and the J gene lost 2 bases, with 17 bases spanning the gap. Germline CDR1 is LNHDA and CDR2 is SQIVND (reference sequence).

The J gene is TRBJ2-7, the V gene TRBV5-4; perhaps TRBD2 as D (6 bases). V dropped 0 bases and J dropped 0 bases, with 10 bases sitting between them. Germline V gene data show CDR1 as SGHNT and CDR2 as YYREEE (reference sequence). This CDR3 has 15 amino acids. The CDR3 reads CASSLGGGISYEQYF. The CDR3, as DNA: TGTGCCAGCAGCTTGGGAGGCGGGATCTCCTACGAGCAGTACTTC. Combining the CDR3 with reference TRBV5-4 and TRBJ2-7 gives the whole variable domain ETGVTQSPTHLIKTRGQQVTLRCSSQSGHNTVSWYQQALGQGPQFIFQYYREEENGRGNFPPRFSGLQFPNYSSELNVNALELDDSALYLCASSLGGGISYEQYFGPGTRLTVT.

This chain connects TRBV28 to TRBJ2-5; 7 bases line up with TRBD2. V was pared by 6 bases and J by 2 bases, with 9 bases of the junction left unmatched. Germline V gene data show CDR1 as MDHEN and CDR2 as SYDVKM. The CDR3 is made up of 15 amino acids. The CDR3 region has the DNA TGTGCCAGCAGCGAAAGCGGGGCTCTGCAAGAGACCCAGTACTTC. Translated, it gives CASSESGALQETQYF.

This sequence joins TRBV15 and TRBJ2-2; 7 bases are a match to TRBD2. After removal of 3 bases from V and 8 bases from J, the junction contained 6 bases not matched to a gene. The CDR3 consists of 14 residues. CDR1 is LNHNV and CDR2 is YYDKDF in the germline V gene (reference sequence). The CDR3 spells CATSSGLVGGELFF. The CDR3 coding sequence is TGTGCCACCAGCAGCGGACTAGTAGGAGGGGAGCTGTTTTTT.

The chain uses TRBV27 and TRBJ2-7; D remains ambiguous. There are 14 residues in the CDR3. Deletions cut 2 bases from V and 2 bases from J, with 10 bases between. CDR1 is MNHEY and CDR2 is SMNVEV in the germline V gene (reference sequence). CDR3 nucleotide sequence: TGTGCCAGCAGTTTAATCCCCCAGGCCTACGAGCAGTACTTC. It encodes CASSLIPQAYEQYF.

The gene calls are TRBV7-9 and TRBJ2-7; 8 bases map to TRBD2. The CDR3 spans 14 residues. V shed 6 bases and J 3 bases; nucleotides not matched to a gene: 7. In germline, CDR1 is SEHNR, CDR2 FQNEAQ (reference sequence). Written as DNA, the CDR3 is TGTGCCAGCAGTCCAAAAAGCGGGAGCTACGAGCAGTACTTC. Translation: CASSPKSGSYEQYF. Supplemented by reference TRBV7-9 and TRBJ2-7, the full variable domain reads DTGVSQNPRHKITKRGQNVTFRCDPISEHNRLYWYRQTLGQGPEFLTYFQNEAQLEKSRLLSDRFSAERPKGSFSTLEIQRTEQGDSAMYLCASSPKSGSYEQYFGPGTRLTVT.

V is TRBV16 and J is TRBJ1-2; D ambiguous. The CDR3 has 17 amino acids. V gave up 2 bases and J gave up 0 bases, with 16 bases separating them. The germline V gene encodes CDR1 KGHSY and CDR2 FQNENV. The CDR3 region is CASSQIMAGITNYGYTF. The CDR3 DNA reads TGTGCCAGCAGCCAAATCATGGCGGGAATCACTAACTATGGCTACACCTTC.

The gene calls are TRBV5-1 and TRBJ2-7; 8 bases are a match to TRBD2. This CDR3 spans 20 amino acids. Germline CDR1 reads SGHRS; CDR2 reads YFSETQ. With V trimmed by 1 base and J by 2 bases, 20 bases remained unmatched. CDR3 bases: TGCGCCAGCAGCTTGCCCCTCCCAGCCAACCGAGCGGGAGCAGCCTACGAGCAGTACTTC. This gives the protein CASSLPLPANRAGAAYEQYF.

This clone was detected once. The chain's CDR3 is CASSHQGLPGNQPQHF. As DNA, the CDR3 is TGTGCCAGCAGCCACCAGGGGTTACCTGGCAATCAGCCCCAGCATTTT. The chain is built from TRBV5-5 and TRBJ1-5; D is possibly TRBD1 (6 bases). Germline CDR1 SGHKS, CDR2 YYEKEE (reference sequence). The CDR3 extends over 16 amino acids. V was trimmed by 4 bases and J by 2 bases, leaving 16 bases between them.

The chain is built from TRBV28 and TRBJ2-5, with 8 nucleotides matching TRBD1. Germline CDR1 reads MDHEN; CDR2 reads SYDVKM. V lost 6 bases and J lost 5; bases outside the gene matches: 5. This CDR3 is 13 amino acids long. CDR3 residues: CASRRQGQETQYF. CDR3 nucleotide sequence: TGTGCCAGCAGGCGACAGGGGCAGGAGACCCAGTACTTC.

The CDR3 region has the DNA TGTGCCAGCAGCCGGGGGCGGGAGAGGTACGAGCAGTACTTC. It specifies CASSRGRERYEQYF. The J gene is TRBJ2-7, the V gene TRBV7-2; D is perhaps TRBD2 (7 bases). From germline, CDR1 is SGHTA and CDR2 FQGNSA. There are 14 residues in the CDR3. Trimming shortened V by 5 bases and J by 4 bases, and 15 bases separated the two germline ends.

The V and J genes are TRBV7-9 and TRBJ2-3, with D uncertain. From germline, CDR1 is SEHNR and CDR2 FQNEAQ (reference sequence). Trimming stripped 1 base from V and 4 bases from J, with 6 bases between. The CDR3 sequence is 13 residues long. The CDR3, as DNA: TGTGCCAGCAGCTTAGGGGGATCAGATACGCAGTATTTT. Amino acid sequence: CASSLGGSDTQYF.

The chain joins TRBV10-3 to TRBJ2-7; 8 bases are shared with TRBD1. Trimming took 6 bases from V and 7 from J; bases not matched to a gene: 8. Germline-derived CDR1 and CDR2 are ENHRY and SYGVKD. This CDR3 region has 13 residues. Written as DNA, the CDR3 is TGTGCCATCAGGGGCCCTACAGGGGGTGAGCAGTACTTC. Its translation is CAIRGPTGGEQYF.

V is TRBV5-1 and J is TRBJ2-5; D may be TRBD1 (5 bases). Germline V CDR1 and CDR2: SGHRS, YFSETQ. The CDR3 is made up of 14 amino acids. Trimming left V 2 bases short and J 3 bases short, with 11 bases between. CDR3 bases: TGCGCCAGCAGCTTCCAAGACAGTAAAGAGACCCAGTACTTC. Translated, it gives CASSFQDSKETQYF. Full variable domain (outside the CDR3, taken from reference TRBV5-1 and TRBJ2-5): KAGVTQTPRYLIKTRGQQVTLSCSPISGHRSVSWYQQTPGQGLQFLFEYFSETQRNKGNFPGRFSGRQFSNSRSEMNVSTLELGDSALYLCASSFQDSKETQYFGPGTRLLVL.

This chain connects TRBV6-1 to TRBJ2-7; TRBD2 is a possible D gene (6 bases). Deletions cut 6 bases from V and 3 bases from J, with 18 bases between. This CDR3 is built from 15 residues. CDR1 is MNHNS, CDR2 SASEGT, per germline. For the CDR3, the DNA is TGTGCCAGCAGGATTCTAGACTTGCGGGGCTACGAGCAGTACTTC. Residues: CASRILDLRGYEQYF.

V is TRBV5-1 and J is TRBJ2-1; possibly TRBD1 for D (6 bases). The length of the CDR3 is 15 residues. The V end was cut by 7 bases, the J end by 0 bases, with 14 bases between. Germline CDR1 SGHRS, CDR2 YFSETQ. In DNA, the CDR3 is TGCGCCAGCCGACAGGAAGTCGTCTCCTACAATGAGCAGTTCTTC. This codes for CASRQEVVSYNEQFF.

The rearrangement joins TRBV6-5 to TRBJ2-1, with D uncertain. Germline loops: CDR1 MNHEY, CDR2 SVGAGI. The CDR3 contains 14 residues. V lost 7 bases, J lost 0 bases, and 10 bases lay in between. CDR3 residues: CASKNRGSYNEQFF. CDR3 nucleotide sequence: TGTGCCAGCAAGAACAGAGGCTCCTACAATGAGCAGTTCTTC.

This chain links TRBV19 with TRBJ2-3; D may be TRBD1 (6 bases). Trimming took off 7 bases at V and 8 bases at J, with 22 bases between the two ends. Germline V gene data show CDR1 as LNHDA and CDR2 as SQIVND (reference sequence). The CDR3 extends over 15 amino acids. This CDR3 is CASNPRTDPTGTQYF. The CDR3 DNA reads TGTGCCAGTAACCCTAGGACAGATCCAACGGGTACGCAGTATTTT.

The rearrangement uses TRBV10-2 and TRBJ2-2; 7 bases map to TRBD2. The CDR3 runs to 14 residues. The germline gives CDR1 WSHSY, CDR2 SAAADI. Trimming cost V 10 bases and J 5 bases; bases outside gene matches: 10. CDR3 in DNA: TGCGCCACCTCGAGGGAGGGACTAACCGGGGAGCTGTTTTTT. It translates to CATSREGLTGELFF.